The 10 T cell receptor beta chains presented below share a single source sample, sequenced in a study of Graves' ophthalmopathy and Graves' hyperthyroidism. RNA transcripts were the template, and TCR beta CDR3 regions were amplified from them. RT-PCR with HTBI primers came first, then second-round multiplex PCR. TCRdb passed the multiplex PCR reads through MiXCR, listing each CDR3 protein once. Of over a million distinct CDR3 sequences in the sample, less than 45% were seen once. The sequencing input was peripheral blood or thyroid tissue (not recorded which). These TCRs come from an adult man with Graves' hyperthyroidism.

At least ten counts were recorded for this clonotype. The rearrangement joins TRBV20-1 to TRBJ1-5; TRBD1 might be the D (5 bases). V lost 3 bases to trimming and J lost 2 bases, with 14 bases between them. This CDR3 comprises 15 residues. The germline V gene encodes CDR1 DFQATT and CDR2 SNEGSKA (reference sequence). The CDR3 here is CSASGAVIGNQPQHF. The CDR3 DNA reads TGCAGTGCTAGCGGGGCAGTTATAGGCAATCAGCCCCAGCATTTT.

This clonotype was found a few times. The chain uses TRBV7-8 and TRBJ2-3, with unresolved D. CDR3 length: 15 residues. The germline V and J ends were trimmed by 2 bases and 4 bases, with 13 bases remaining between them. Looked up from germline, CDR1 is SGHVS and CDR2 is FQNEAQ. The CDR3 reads CASSLSAPPPDTQYF. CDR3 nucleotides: TGTGCCAGCAGCTTATCCGCCCCACCCCCAGATACGCAGTATTTT. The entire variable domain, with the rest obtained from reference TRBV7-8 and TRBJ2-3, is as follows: GAGVSQSPRYKVAKRGQDVALRCDPISGHVSLFWYQQALGQGPEFLTYFQNEAQLDKSGLPSDRFFAERPEGSVSTLKIQRTQQEDSAVYLCASSLSAPPPDTQYFGPGTRLTVL.

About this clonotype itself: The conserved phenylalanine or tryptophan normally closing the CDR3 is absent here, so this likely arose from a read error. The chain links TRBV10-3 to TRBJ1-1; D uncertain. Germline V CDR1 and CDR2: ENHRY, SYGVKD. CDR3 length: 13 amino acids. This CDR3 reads CASSFGERVGAFS. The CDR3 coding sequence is TGTGCCAGCAGTTTCGGGGAGAGGGTGGGAGCTTTCTCT.

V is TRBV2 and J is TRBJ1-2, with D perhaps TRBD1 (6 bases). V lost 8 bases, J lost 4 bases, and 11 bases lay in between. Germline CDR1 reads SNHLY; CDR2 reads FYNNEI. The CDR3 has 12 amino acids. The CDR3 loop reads CASGGAIYGYTF. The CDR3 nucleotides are TGTGCCAGCGGGGGGGCTATCTATGGCTACACCTTC. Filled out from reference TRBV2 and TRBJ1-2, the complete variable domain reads EPEVTQTPSHQVTQMGQEVILRCVPISNHLYFYWYRQILGQKVEFLVSFYNNEISEKSEIFDDQFSVERPDGSNFTLKIRSTKLEDSAMYFCASGGAIYGYTFGSGTRLTVV.

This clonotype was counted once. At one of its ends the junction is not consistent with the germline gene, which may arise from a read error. The CDR3: CASSSRGSGGYTF. CDR3 DNA sequence: TGCGCCAGCAGCTCTCGGGGGTCGGGCGGCTACACCTTC. The chain has TRBV7-9 and TRBJ1-2, with a tentative D call TRBD1 (5 bases). CDR3 length equals 13 residues. Per the germline V gene, CDR1 is SEHNR and CDR2 is FQNEAQ (reference sequence).

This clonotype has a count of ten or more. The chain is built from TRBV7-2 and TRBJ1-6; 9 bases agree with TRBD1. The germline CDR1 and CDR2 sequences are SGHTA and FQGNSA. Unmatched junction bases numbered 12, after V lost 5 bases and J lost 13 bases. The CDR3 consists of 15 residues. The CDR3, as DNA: TGTGCCAGCAGCCGCCACAGGGGGCGGGATTGGCCCCTCCACTTT. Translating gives CASSRHRGRDWPLHF. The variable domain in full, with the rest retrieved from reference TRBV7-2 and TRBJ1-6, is GAGVSQSPSNKVTEKGKDVELRCDPISGHTALYWYRQSLGQGLEFLIYFQGNSAPDKSGLPSDRFSAERTGGSVSTLTIQRTQQEDSAVYLCASSRHRGRDWPLHFGNGTRLTVT.

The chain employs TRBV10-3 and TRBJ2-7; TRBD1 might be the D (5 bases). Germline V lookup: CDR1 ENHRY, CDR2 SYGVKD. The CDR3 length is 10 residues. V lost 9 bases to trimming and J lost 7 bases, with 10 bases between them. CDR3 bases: TGTGCCATAGGGGATAAGGAGCAGTACTTC. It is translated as CAIGDKEQYF.

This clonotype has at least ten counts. CDR3 DNA: TGCGCCAGCAGCGACTGGGACAGGGGATGGGTGAACACTGAAGCTTTCTTT. Translation gives CASSDWDRGWVNTEAFF. V and J are TRBV10-2 and TRBJ1-1; 10 nucleotides match TRBD1. CDR3 length equals 17 residues. The junction had 10 bases not matched to a gene; V was cut back by 6 bases and J by 0 bases. Germline V gives CDR1 WSHSY, CDR2 SAAADI.

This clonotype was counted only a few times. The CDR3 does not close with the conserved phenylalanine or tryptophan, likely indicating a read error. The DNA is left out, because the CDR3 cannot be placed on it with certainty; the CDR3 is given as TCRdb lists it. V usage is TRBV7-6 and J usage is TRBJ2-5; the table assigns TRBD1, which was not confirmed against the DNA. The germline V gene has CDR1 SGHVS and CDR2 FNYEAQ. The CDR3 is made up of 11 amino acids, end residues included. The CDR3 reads CASSLKSDRGL.

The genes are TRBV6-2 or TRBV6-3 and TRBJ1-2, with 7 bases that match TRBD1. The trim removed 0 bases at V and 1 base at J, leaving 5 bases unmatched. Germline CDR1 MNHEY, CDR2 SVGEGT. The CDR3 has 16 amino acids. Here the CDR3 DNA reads TGTGCCAGCAGTTACTCGACAGGGTACAGTAACTATGGCTACACCTTC. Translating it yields CASSYSTGYSNYGYTF.